This TCR beta chain is from a study of CD8 T cells in ankylosing spondylitis. The TCR beta libraries were generated through quantitative 5'-RACE incorporating molecular barcodes. MiXCR, applied by TCRdb to the 5' RACE reads, yields one record per CDR3 protein. The sample lists fewer than 550,000 distinct CDR3 sequences, 5.3% seen once, with around 3.6% in the top ten. Study-wide findings and caveats: What seemed typical of ankylosing spondylitis blood was a TCR beta motif built from several highly homologous variants. Clones that were linked to disease were CD8+ and were relatively rare in peripheral blood.

Germline V lookup: CDR1 DFQATT, CDR2 SNEGSKA (reference sequence). V was clipped by 7 bases and J by 6 bases, with 17 bases between them. This CDR3 contains 13 residues. There are many counts of this clonotype. The antigen is undetermined. The material sequenced was blood, either unsorted or a sorted T cell fraction (not recorded which). The rearrangement uses TRBV20-1 and TRBJ2-3, with D tentatively TRBD2 (6 bases). The sequence derives from a male donor with ankylosing spondylitis. The CDR3 sequence: CSVGDLYRDTQYF. DNA for the CDR3: TGCAGTGTTGGGGACTTGTATCGGGATACGCAGTATTTT.